This T cell receptor (beta chain) stems from a study of blood T cell repertoires in COVID-19. Study overall: Italy, Spain and the United States were the sources of the convalescent and acute COVID-19 samples. In each case, the material was cDNA or gDNA derived from T cells, B-cell-depleted T cells, or PBMCs.

Notes on this clone: A read error may account for a junction end that differs from germline.

The germline V gene has CDR1 SGHNT and CDR2 YYREEE (reference sequence). CDR3 length: 15 residues. Per the original data handling: The assay estimated nucleated cells by amplifying reference gene primers. Clones were read by immunoSEQ multiplex PCR, and TCRdb kept only the in-frame ones, dropping some. The V and J calls and clone size were taken over from that table, and D and trimming were inferred from the DNA. This sample has about 260,000 clones; roughly 80% occur once, and the top ten carry about 4.9%. The sequence came from a man aged 55 to 70 who had recovered from COVID-19. The rearrangement uses TRBV5-4 and TRBJ2-1; 7 bases align to TRBD2. The specimen sequenced was peripheral blood. The chain's CDR3 is CASSLLGGGAMEQLF. CDR3 bases: TGTGCCAGCAGCTTGCTGGGGGGAGGGGCTATGGAGCAGCTCTTC. Supplemented by reference TRBV5-4 and TRBJ2-1, the full variable domain reads ETGVTQSPTHLIKTRGQQVTLRCSSQSGHNTVSWYQQALGQGPQFIFQYYREEENGRGNFPPRFSGLQFPNYSSELNVNALELDDSALYLCASSLLGGGAMEQLFGPGTRLTVL.